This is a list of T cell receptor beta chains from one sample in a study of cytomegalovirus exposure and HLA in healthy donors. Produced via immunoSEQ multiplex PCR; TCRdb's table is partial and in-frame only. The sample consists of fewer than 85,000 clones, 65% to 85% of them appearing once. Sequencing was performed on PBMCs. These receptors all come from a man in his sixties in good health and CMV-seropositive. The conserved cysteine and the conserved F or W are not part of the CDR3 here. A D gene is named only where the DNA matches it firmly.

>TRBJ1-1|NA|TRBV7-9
ASSLATGLWNTEAF
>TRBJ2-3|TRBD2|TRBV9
ASSVSTGLAADTQY
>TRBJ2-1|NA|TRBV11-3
ASSLDLSNEQF
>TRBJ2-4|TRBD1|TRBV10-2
ASSPGNRGNIQY
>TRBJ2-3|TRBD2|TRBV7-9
ASTTSGRTDTQY
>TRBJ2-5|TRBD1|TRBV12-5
ASGEGTGQETQY
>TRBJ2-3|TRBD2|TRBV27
ASSQWGGPSENTQY
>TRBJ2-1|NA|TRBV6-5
ASKVPSGNEQF
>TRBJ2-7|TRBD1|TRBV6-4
ASSDSLDRETYEQY
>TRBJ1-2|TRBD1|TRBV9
ASSIRDSPGYGYT
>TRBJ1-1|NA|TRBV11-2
ASSFQGLMNTEAF
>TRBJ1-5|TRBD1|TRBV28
ASSLGQGVWQPQH
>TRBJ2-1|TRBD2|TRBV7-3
ASRSYRDAGGNEQF
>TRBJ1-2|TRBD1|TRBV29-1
SVEELQGANYGYT
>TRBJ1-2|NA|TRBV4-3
ASSPYLHSWGYT
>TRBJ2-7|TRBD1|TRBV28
ASSEDRGSSYEQY
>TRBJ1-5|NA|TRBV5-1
ASSLAEDQPQH
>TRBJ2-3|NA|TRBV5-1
ASSSLGPTSFADTQY
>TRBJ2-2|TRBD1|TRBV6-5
ASSAGQDNTGELF
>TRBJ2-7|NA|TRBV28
ASTRIQTAYEQY
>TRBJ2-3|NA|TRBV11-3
ASSFGVADTDTQY
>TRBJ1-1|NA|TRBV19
ASSIRGRGMGDTEAF
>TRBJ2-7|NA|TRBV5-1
ASSLGAGAPYEQY
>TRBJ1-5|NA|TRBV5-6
ASSVSTRTDFSNQPQH
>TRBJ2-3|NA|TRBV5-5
ASSQGGPLATDTQY
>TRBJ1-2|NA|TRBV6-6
ASTLGLNYGYT
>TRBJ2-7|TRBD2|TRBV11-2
ASSLSSGGPYEQY
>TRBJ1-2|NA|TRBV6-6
ASGSSGPHRNYGYT
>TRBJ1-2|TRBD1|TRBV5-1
ASSLEPGTGYGYT
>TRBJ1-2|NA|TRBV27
ASSSSYGYT
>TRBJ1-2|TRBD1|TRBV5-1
ASSGGTAEYGYT
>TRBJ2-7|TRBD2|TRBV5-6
ASSPGLAVYEQY
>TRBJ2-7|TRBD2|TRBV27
ASSSRLAGGGLREQY
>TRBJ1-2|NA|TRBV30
AWSKQGSYGYT
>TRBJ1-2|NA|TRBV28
ASSYRAEASGYT
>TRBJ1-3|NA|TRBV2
ASSEPRTASRNTIY
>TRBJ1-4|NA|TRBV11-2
ASSLLGRQEHEKLF
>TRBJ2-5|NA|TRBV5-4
ASSRSGETQY
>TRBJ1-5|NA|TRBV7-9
ASGPGGNQPQH